The clone carrying this T cell receptor beta chain was picked up a small number of times. The data are from a study of patients and donors after allogeneic stem cell transplantation. CDR1 is LGHNA, CDR2 YSLEER, per germline. The CDR3 loop spans 14 amino acids. Germline trimming cut 4 bases from V and 2 bases from J; bases unmatched to any gene: 3. TCRdb ran MiXCR on the RT-PCR reads and lists one entry per CDR3 protein. Of tens of thousands of distinct CDR3 sequences listed, 48% are singletons. The sequenced sample consisted of blood, either unsorted or a sorted T cell fraction (not recorded which). The clonotype was recovered from a human donor who was either an allogeneic HSCT recipient or a stem cell or donor lymphocyte infusion donor (not recorded which). It is not recorded whose cells these are; they may come from a transplant donor. The chain is built from TRBV4-3 and TRBJ1-2; 8 bases align to TRBD1. This chain's CDR3 is CASSPQGDNYGYTF. Here the CDR3 DNA reads TGCGCCAGCAGCCCACAGGGGGACAACTATGGCTACACCTTC.